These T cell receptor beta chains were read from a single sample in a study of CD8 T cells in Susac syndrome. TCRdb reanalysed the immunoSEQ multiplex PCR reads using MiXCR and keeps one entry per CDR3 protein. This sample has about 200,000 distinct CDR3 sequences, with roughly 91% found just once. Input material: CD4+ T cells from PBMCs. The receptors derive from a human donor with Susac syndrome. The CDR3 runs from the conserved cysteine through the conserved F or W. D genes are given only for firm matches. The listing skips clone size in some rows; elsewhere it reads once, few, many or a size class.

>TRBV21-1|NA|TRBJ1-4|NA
CASSTRQSIATNEKLFF
TGTGCCAGCAGCACCAGACAGTCAATTGCAACTAATGAAAAACTGTTTTTT
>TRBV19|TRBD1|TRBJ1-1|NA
CASSIRTGGNTEAFF
TGTGCCAGTAGTATCCGGACAGGAGGGAACACTGAAGCTTTCTTT
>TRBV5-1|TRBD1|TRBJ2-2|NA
CASSLESGGTGELFF
TGCGCCAGCAGCTTGGAGTCAGGGGGCACCGGGGAGCTGTTTTTT
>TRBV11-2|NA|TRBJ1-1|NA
CASSLTRGAYAFF
TGTGCCAGCAGCTTAACACGTGGGGCATACGCTTTCTTT
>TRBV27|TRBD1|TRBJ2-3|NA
CASSEKTGRTDTQYF
TGTGCCAGCAGTGAAAAGACAGGGCGCACAGATACGCAGTATTTT
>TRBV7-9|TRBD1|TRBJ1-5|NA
CASSSQGASQPQHF
TGTGCCAGCAGCTCACAGGGGGCAAGTCAGCCCCAGCATTTT
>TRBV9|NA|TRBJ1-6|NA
CASSVEVGGDSPLHF
TGTGCCAGCAGCGTAGAGGTAGGAGGGGATTCACCCCTCCACTTT
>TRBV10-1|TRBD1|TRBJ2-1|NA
CASSGPGQGYNEQFF
TGCGCCAGCAGTGGGCCGGGACAGGGGTACAATGAGCAGTTCTTC
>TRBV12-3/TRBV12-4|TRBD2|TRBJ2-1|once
CASSFGGGPHNEQFF
TGTGCCAGCAGTTTCGGCGGGGGGCCCCACAATGAGCAGTTCTTC
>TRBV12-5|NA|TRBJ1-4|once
CASASRGEANEKLFF
TGTGCTAGTGCCTCTAGGGGAGAGGCAAATGAAAAACTGTTTTTT
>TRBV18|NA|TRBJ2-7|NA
CASSPNPSYEQYF
TGTGCCAGCTCACCAAACCCGTCCTACGAGCAGTACTTC